Below are 11 T cell receptor beta chains sequenced from a single sample in a study of CD8+CD57+ T cells in acquired aplastic anemia. The TCR beta profiling, which covered VDJ combination and CDR3 sequence, was carried out using genomic DNA as the template. Via MiXCR, TCRdb re-called the reads, giving one row per CDR3 protein. This table holds about 110,000 distinct CDR3 sequences, 50% to 65% found once. Sequencing was carried out using sorted CD4+, CD8+, or CD8+CD57+ T cells (not recorded which) from PBMCs. Every receptor here comes from a human donor in good health, serving as a control.

The chain is built from TRBV29-1 and TRBJ2-7, with unresolved D. Germline CDR1 SQVTM, CDR2 ANQGSEA. The CDR3 has 12 amino acids. Trimming removed 7 bases at V and 1 base at J, with 11 bases between. The CDR3: CSAATLSYEQYF. The CDR3 DNA follows: TGCAGCGCTGCGACACTATCCTACGAGCAGTACTTC.

This clonotype appeared a single time. A much larger clone sits a single nucleotide away, making a read error possible. The CDR3 coding sequence is TGCGCCGGCAGCCAAGATCATGTGGGCAGGGGGAGTAATCAGCCCCAGCATTTT. It codes for CAGSQDHVGRGSNQPQHF. V gene TRBV4-3 combines with J gene TRBJ1-5; 7 bases are shared with TRBD1. The CDR3 spans 18 residues. The germline CDR1 and CDR2 sequences are LGHNA and YSLEER.

Regarding this clonotype: Given a much more abundant clone one base away, this may be a read error. CDR3 loop: CASSLPSLGGQYF. As DNA, the CDR3 is TGTGCCAGCAGCCTCCCCTCTTTGGGGGGGCAGTACTTC. The rearrangement joins TRBV5-6 to TRBJ2-7; D possibly corresponds to TRBD2 (6 bases). The V and J ends lost 4 bases and 9 bases respectively, with 17 bases between them. Germline V CDR1 and CDR2: SGHDT, YYEEEE. The CDR3 is 13 residues long.

This clonotype was counted many times. The chain joins TRBV29-1 to TRBJ2-7, with 11 positions matching TRBD1. V lost 3 bases, J lost 4 bases, and 5 bases stayed unmatched. Germline values: CDR1 SQVTM, CDR2 ANQGSEA. This CDR3 spans 14 amino acids. The CDR3 coding sequence is TGCAGCGTTGACCCGGGACAGGGGGTATACGAGCAGTACTTC. Protein sequence: CSVDPGQGVYEQYF.

This clonotype was seen repeatedly, ten times or more. The chain is built from TRBV5-5 and TRBJ1-2; 7 bases agree with TRBD1. The CDR3 has 14 amino acids. The germline gives CDR1 SGHKS, CDR2 YYEKEE (reference sequence). Trimming removed 0 bases from V and 6 bases from J; junction bases left unmatched: 5. CDR3 sequence: CASSLVGTDDGYTF. The CDR3 nucleotides read TGTGCCAGCAGCTTGGTAGGGACAGATGATGGCTACACCTTC.

The chain uses TRBV19 and TRBJ1-5; no clear D. This CDR3 is built from 12 residues. Germline CDR1 and CDR2: LNHDA and SQIVND (reference sequence). V lost 5 bases, J lost 11 bases, and 13 bases lay in between. CDR3 residues: CASSRSEETQHF. Written as DNA, the CDR3 is TGTGCCAGTAGTCGTTCGGAGGAGACCCAGCATTTT. Using reference TRBV19 and TRBJ1-5 for the parts outside the CDR3, the full variable domain is DGGITQSPKYLFRKEGQNVTLSCEQNLNHDAMYWYRQDPGQGLRLIYYSQIVNDFQKGDIAEGYSVSREKKESFPLTVTSAQKNPTAFYLCASSRSEETQHFGDGTRLSIL.

The chain uses TRBV29-1 and TRBJ1-1, with 8 bases that match TRBD1. This CDR3 contains 13 residues. The germline V gene has CDR1 SQVTM and CDR2 ANQGSEA. The CDR3 sequence is CTFTGGANTEAFF. The DNA for the CDR3 is TGCACCTTTACAGGGGGTGCGAACACTGAAGCTTTCTTT.

This clonotype was found many times. J is TRBJ1-2 and V is TRBV7-9; D gene unclear. Trimming took 2 bases from V and 4 from J, leaving 11 bases between them. The length of the CDR3 is 14 residues. Germline CDR1 is SEHNR and CDR2 is FQNEAQ (reference sequence). In DNA form, the CDR3 reads TGTGCCAGCAGCTTATCCAGGACCCCCTATGGCTACACCTTC. This gives the protein CASSLSRTPYGYTF.

This clonotype came up many times. The rearrangement joins TRBV30 to TRBJ1-5; 11 bases line up with TRBD1. V gave up 2 bases and J gave up 6 bases; unmatched junction bases: 6. The CDR3 is made up of 15 amino acids. CDR1 is GTSNPN and CDR2 is SVGIG in the germline V gene (reference sequence). The CDR3 DNA sequence: TGTGCCTGGAGTCCCGGGACAGGGGGTGGTCAGCCCCAGCATTTT. Translating it yields CAWSPGTGGGQPQHF.

This clonotype was counted a single time. CDR3 sequence: CASSMPSGNEQFF. The CDR3 DNA follows: TGTGCCAGTAGTATGCCTAGCGGGAATGAGCAGTTCTTC. This chain links TRBV19 with TRBJ2-1, with 8 bases aligning to TRBD2. Germline trimming cut 3 bases from V and 7 bases from J; bases unmatched to any gene: 2. In germline, CDR1 is LNHDA, CDR2 SQIVND (reference sequence). The CDR3 spans 13 residues. The whole variable domain, filled in from reference TRBV19 and TRBJ2-1, reads DGGITQSPKYLFRKEGQNVTLSCEQNLNHDAMYWYRQDPGQGLRLIYYSQIVNDFQKGDIAEGYSVSREKKESFPLTVTSAQKNPTAFYLCASSMPSGNEQFFGPGTRLTVL.

This clonotype has ten or more counts. This CDR3 reads CASSVGASGEQYF. CDR3 DNA: TGTGCCAGCAGCGTAGGGGCTAGCGGCGAGCAGTACTTC. The rearrangement uses TRBV9 and TRBJ2-7, with TRBD2 identical over 7 bases. This CDR3 is 13 amino acids long. CDR1 and CDR2 (germline): SGDLS, YYNGEE. Trimming cost V 0 bases and J 6 bases; bases outside gene matches: 3.